The present TCR beta chain was sequenced within a study of blood T cells in healthy people across ages. Trimming took 1 base from V and 7 from J; bases not matched to a gene: 1. The CDR3 runs to 13 residues. CDR1 is LGHNA and CDR2 is YNFKEQ in the germline V gene. Alongside a J-beta primer mix, a sample-barcoded 5' primer served in a second PCR lasting 7 to 11 cycles. A template-switch adaptor with 12 random nucleotides tagged each cDNA molecule. TCRdb analysed the 5' RACE reads with MiXCR anew, one entry per CDR3 protein. The sample carries some 710,000 distinct CDR3 sequences, about 24% recorded once.

Sequenced material: blood. This TCR was sampled from a man aged 70-80 years in good health. V is TRBV4-2 and J is TRBJ2-1, with 7 bases matching TRBD2. CDR3 residues: CASSQGAGNEQFF. CDR3 nucleotides: TGTGCCAGCAGCCAAGGAGCGGGGAATGAGCAGTTCTTC.